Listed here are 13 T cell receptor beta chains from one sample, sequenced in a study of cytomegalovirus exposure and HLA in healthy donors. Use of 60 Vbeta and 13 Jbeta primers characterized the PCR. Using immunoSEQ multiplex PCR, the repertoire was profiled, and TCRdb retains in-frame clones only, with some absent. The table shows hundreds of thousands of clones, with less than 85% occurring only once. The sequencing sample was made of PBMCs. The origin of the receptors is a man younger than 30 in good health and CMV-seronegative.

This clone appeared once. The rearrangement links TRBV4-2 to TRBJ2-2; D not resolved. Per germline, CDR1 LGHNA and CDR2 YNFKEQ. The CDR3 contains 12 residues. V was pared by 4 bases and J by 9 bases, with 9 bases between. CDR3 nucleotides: TGTGCCAGCAGCCGGCCACCCCGGGAGCTGTTTTTT. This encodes CASSRPPRELFF.

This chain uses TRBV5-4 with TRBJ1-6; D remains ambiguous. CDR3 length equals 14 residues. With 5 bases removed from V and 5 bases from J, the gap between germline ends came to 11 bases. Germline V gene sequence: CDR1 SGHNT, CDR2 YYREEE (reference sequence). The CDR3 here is CASSTEQNNSPLHF. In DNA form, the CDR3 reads TGTGCCAGCAGTACGGAACAGAATAATTCACCCCTCCACTTT. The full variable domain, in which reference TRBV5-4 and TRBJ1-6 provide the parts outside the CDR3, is ETGVTQSPTHLIKTRGQQVTLRCSSQSGHNTVSWYQQALGQGPQFIFQYYREEENGRGNFPPRFSGLQFPNYSSELNVNALELDDSALYLCASSTEQNNSPLHFGNGTRLTVT.

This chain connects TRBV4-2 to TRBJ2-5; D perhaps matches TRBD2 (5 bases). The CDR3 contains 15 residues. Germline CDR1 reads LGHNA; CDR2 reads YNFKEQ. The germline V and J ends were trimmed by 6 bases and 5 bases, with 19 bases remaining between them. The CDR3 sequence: CASSFTRGGGETQYF. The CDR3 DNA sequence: TGTGCCAGCAGTTTCACAAGAGGTGGCGGGGAGACCCAGTACTTC.

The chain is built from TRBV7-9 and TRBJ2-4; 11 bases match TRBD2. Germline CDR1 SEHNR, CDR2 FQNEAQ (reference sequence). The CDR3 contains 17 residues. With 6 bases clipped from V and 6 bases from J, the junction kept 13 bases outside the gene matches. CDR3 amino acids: CASSLTSGTIWGNIQYF. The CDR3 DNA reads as TGTGCCAGCAGTCTGACTAGCGGGACAATTTGGGGAAACATTCAGTACTTC.

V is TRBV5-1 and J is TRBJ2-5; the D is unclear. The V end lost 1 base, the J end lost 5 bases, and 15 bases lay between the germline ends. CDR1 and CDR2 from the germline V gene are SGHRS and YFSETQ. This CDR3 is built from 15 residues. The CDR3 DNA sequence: TGCGCCAGCAGCTTGATTGGGCAGGCCGCCGAGACCCAGTACTTC. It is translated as CASSLIGQAAETQYF.

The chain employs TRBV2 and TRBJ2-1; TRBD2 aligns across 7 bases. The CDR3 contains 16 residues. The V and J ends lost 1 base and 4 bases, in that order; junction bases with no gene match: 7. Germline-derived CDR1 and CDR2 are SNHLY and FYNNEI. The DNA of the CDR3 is TGTGCCAGCAGTGAAGGTCGGGCTAGCGGTTACAATGAGCAGTTCTTC. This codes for CASSEGRASGYNEQFF.

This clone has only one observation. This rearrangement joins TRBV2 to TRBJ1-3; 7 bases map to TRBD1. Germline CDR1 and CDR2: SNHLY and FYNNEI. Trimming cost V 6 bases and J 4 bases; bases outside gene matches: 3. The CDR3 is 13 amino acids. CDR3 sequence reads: CASRQGSGNTIYF. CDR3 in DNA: TGTGCCAGCAGACAGGGGAGCGGAAACACCATATATTTT.

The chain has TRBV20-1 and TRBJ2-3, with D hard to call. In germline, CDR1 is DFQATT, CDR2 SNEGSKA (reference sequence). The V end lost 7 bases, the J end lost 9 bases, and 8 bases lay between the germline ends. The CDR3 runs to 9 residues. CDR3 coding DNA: TGCAGTGTTCAGCGAACGCAGTATTTT. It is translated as CSVQRTQYF.

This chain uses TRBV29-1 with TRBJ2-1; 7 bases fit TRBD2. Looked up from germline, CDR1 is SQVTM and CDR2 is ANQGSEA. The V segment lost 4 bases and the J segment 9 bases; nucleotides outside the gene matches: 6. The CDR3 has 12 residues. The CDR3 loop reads CSVGRGDSEQFF. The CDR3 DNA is TGCAGCGTTGGTCGGGGGGATAGTGAGCAGTTCTTC.

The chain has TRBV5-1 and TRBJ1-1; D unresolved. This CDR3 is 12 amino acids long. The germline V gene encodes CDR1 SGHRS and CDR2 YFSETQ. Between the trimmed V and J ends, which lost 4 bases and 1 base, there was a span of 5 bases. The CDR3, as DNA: TGCGCCAGCAGCCGGGGGAACACTGAAGCTTTCTTT. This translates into CASSRGNTEAFF.

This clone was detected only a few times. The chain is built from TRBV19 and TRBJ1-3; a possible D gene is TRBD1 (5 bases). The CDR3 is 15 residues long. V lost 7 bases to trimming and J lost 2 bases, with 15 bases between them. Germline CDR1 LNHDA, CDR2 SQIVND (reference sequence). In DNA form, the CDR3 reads TGTGCCAGTACATACGGCAGGGCAGCTGGAAACACCATATATTTT. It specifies CASTYGRAAGNTIYF.

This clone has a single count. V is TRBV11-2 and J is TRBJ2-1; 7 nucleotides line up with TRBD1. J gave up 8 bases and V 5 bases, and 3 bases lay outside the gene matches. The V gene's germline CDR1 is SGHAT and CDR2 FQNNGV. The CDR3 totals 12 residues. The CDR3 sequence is CASSRQGYEQFF. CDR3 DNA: TGTGCCAGCAGCAGACAGGGTTATGAGCAGTTCTTC.

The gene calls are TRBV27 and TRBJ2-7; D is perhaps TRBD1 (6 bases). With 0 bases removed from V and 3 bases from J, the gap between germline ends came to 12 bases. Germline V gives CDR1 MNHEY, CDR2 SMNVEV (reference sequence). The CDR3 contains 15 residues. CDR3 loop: CASSLSAGVGYEQYF. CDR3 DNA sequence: TGTGCCAGCAGTTTATCGGCAGGGGTTGGCTACGAGCAGTACTTC.